This is a list of T cell receptor beta chains from one sample in a study of CD8 T cells in Susac syndrome. TCRdb reanalysed the immunoSEQ multiplex PCR reads using MiXCR and keeps one entry per CDR3 protein. The sample consists of tens of thousands of distinct CDR3 sequences, around 94% of them appearing once. Material for sequencing was CD8+ T cells from PBMCs. Source of these receptors: a human donor with Susac syndrome. CDR3s leave out the opening cysteine and the closing phenylalanine or tryptophan. A D gene is named only where the DNA matches it firmly. Expanded clones are given a class, and other clones once, few, many or no size at all.

clone_size v_call cdr3_length d_call cdr3_aa
few TRBV11-2 11 NA ASSPGHGETQY
NA TRBV2 13 TRBD2 ASSLTSGGEETQY
once TRBV25-1 15 TRBD2 ASSLRTSGSGSYEQY
NA TRBV2 14 TRBD1 ASIGTGPPGTGELF
NA TRBV20-1 11 NA SALTSLYDEQY
once TRBV19 13 NA ASSIGWGPSYEQY
NA TRBV7-9 7 NA AVGWEQY
NA TRBV28 14 NA ASSLLARQPTYEQY
NA TRBV15 10 NA ATRGGVTEAF
NA TRBV4-3 11 NA ASSQGTSSEQF
NA TRBV28 14 TRBD1 ASRLTGVFTQETQY
NA TRBV5-6 15 NA ASSTLTVDSYNSPLH
NA TRBV7-9 11 NA ASQGANTGELF
NA TRBV4-2 13 NA ASSHERQENTEAF
NA TRBV20-1 11 NA SAQGGYYNEQF
NA TRBV29-1 11 NA SVLSQSNTEAF
NA TRBV4-3 14 NA ASSQEEASPPGELF
NA TRBV7-6 14 NA ASSLYGPTSYNEQF
NA TRBV28 10 NA ASNTGPHEQY
NA TRBV12-3/TRBV12-4 13 TRBD2 ASSLQERGLETQY
NA TRBV12-3/TRBV12-4 13 NA ASSLGTAGDYGYT
NA TRBV20-1 11 NA SATRQESYEQY
once TRBV7-6 13 TRBD1 ASSFSGTGGEKLF
NA TRBV14 15 TRBD2 ASSGGTSAVPYNEQF
NA TRBV3-1 15 NA ASSHLFSGPRTDTQY
NA TRBV13 13 TRBD1 ASSLGEDRVYEQY
NA TRBV5-6 14 TRBD1 ASSLGSGGYTGELF
few TRBV6-2/TRBV6-3 17 TRBD1 ASTLQGWRSGSTYNEQF
NA TRBV29-1 12 NA SVPEWGGNTEAF
NA TRBV4-2 9 NA ASGPSYEQY
once TRBV27 15 NA ASSLGGEGILNTEAF
NA TRBV28 14 NA ASSVGTGLPSYEQY
once TRBV7-9 14 NA ASSSFDHSGGNTLP
NA TRBV29-1 13 NA SVLGGSGSYNEQF
NA TRBV11-2 13 TRBD2 ASSLGGTNADEQF
NA TRBV7-9 15 TRBD1 ASRGLSGQGVYNEQF
NA TRBV6-5 11 NA ASGTSNTGELF
NA TRBV5-1 13 TRBD1 ASSLEDRAKNIQY
NA TRBV4-3 18 TRBD1 ASSHGGQGAVHSGANVLT
NA TRBV14 14 NA ASSQGQGRLYTEAF
NA TRBV5-6 11 NA ASSFGNNQPQH
NA TRBV5-6 9 NA ASSLGIQAF
NA TRBV12-3/TRBV12-4 9 NA ASRLTDTQY
NA TRBV5-8 12 NA ASSFQSGANVLT
NA TRBV12-3/TRBV12-4 10 NA ASSQDNTEAF
NA TRBV19 11 NA ASSSTANYGYT
NA TRBV24-1 11 NA ATSDRDENIQY
NA TRBV3-1 12 NA ASSRGVPNYEQY
NA TRBV10-3 13 NA AISEAEFRQETQY
NA TRBV29-1 10 TRBD1 SADTGDTEAF
NA TRBV7-8 16 TRBD2 ASSLALGLAQSTDTQY
NA TRBV12-3/TRBV12-4 12 TRBD2 ASVAGGLEGELF
NA TRBV3-1 15 NA ASSLIRDNGMNYGYT
NA TRBV30 11 NA AWSGDLLNTQY
NA TRBV4-3 14 TRBD2 ASSRSSGGRTDTQY
NA TRBV12-3/TRBV12-4 14 TRBD2 ASSRTSGGYQETQY
NA TRBV6-5 11 NA ASSYSSNSPLH
NA TRBV20-1 13 TRBD1 SASPRTGWDTEAF